The 9 T cell receptor beta chains below were found in one sample sequenced in a study of blood T cell repertoires in COVID-19. TCRdb's table, derived via immunoSEQ multiplex PCR, lists solely in-frame clones and lacks some. The top ten hold approximately 7.6% of the sample, which has almost 200,000 clones, about 90% seen once. Specimen: PBMCs or T cells enriched from blood (not recorded which). Receptor source: a woman between 18 and 29 years old who had recovered from COVID-19.

The chain employs TRBV7-9 and TRBJ1-6, with D hard to call. In germline, CDR1 is SEHNR, CDR2 FQNEAQ (reference sequence). The CDR3 loop spans 13 amino acids. The V gene lost 1 base and the J gene lost 9 bases, with 7 bases spanning the gap. This CDR3 reads CASSLVPGSPLHF. The CDR3 bases are TGTGCCAGCAGCTTAGTTCCCGGTTCACCCCTCCACTTT.

V is TRBV18 and J is TRBJ1-2, with TRBD1 matching over 7 bases. This CDR3 has 16 amino acids. Germline V gene lookup returns CDR1 KGHSH and CDR2 LQKENI. J lost 8 bases, V lost 2 bases, and 14 bases had no gene match. CDR3 in DNA: TGTGCCAGCTCACCAGATATCTTACAGGGGCGGGACGGCTACACCTTC. Translation: CASSPDILQGRDGYTF.

This clone was counted once. The junction departs from germline at one end; a sequencing error may be responsible. The gene calls are TRBV14 and TRBJ1-4, with no clear D. This CDR3 has 15 residues. CDR1 and CDR2 (germline): SGHDN, FVKESK. The CDR3 bases are TGTGCCAGCAGCCAGTATCAGACAACCAATGAAAAACTGTTTTTT. As protein: CASSQYQTTNEKLFF.

The CDR3 bases are TGTGCCTGGAGTGTAAGGACCCGGACAGAGTATGGCTACACCTTC. Translation gives CAWSVRTRTEYGYTF. The V and J genes are TRBV30 and TRBJ1-2, with a possible D match to TRBD1 (6 bases). Trimming took off 0 bases at V and 5 bases at J, with 16 bases between the two ends. The CDR3 is 15 amino acids. The germline gives CDR1 GTSNPN, CDR2 SVGIG (reference sequence).

The CDR3 DNA follows: TGTGCCAGCAGTTTAGGTTGGCTAGCGGGGGTTGATACGCAGTATTTT. This gives the protein CASSLGWLAGVDTQYF. The chain is built from TRBV27 and TRBJ2-3, with TRBD2 matching over 10 bases. In germline, CDR1 is MNHEY, CDR2 SMNVEV (reference sequence). The CDR3 sequence is 16 residues long. V shed 2 bases and J 6 bases; nucleotides not matched to a gene: 8.

The chain joins TRBV4-2 to TRBJ1-1, with unresolved D. This CDR3 comprises 15 residues. In germline, CDR1 is LGHNA, CDR2 YNFKEQ. Trimming shortened V by 0 bases and J by 5 bases, and 13 bases separated the two germline ends. CDR3 region: CASSQEMVVRTEAFF. CDR3 sequence (DNA): TGTGCCAGCAGCCAAGAGATGGTGGTTCGGACTGAAGCTTTCTTT.

The V and J genes are TRBV28 and TRBJ2-5; D is ambiguous. The CDR3 length is 12 residues. Germline V gene sequence: CDR1 MDHEN, CDR2 SYDVKM. The V and J ends lost 5 bases and 2 bases respectively, with 6 bases between them. CDR3 amino acids: CASSQTQETQYF. CDR3 nucleotides: TGTGCCAGCAGTCAGACACAAGAGACCCAGTACTTC.

The rearrangement links TRBV2 to TRBJ2-5, with unresolved D. Looked up from germline, CDR1 is SNHLY and CDR2 is FYNNEI. Trimming stripped 8 bases from V and 4 bases from J, with 8 bases between. The CDR3 length is 11 residues. CDR3 sequence reads: CASLWRETQYF. Written as DNA, the CDR3 is TGTGCCAGCTTATGGAGAGAGACCCAGTACTTC.

V and J are TRBV2 and TRBJ2-7; D unresolved. CDR3 length equals 12 residues. Per the germline V gene, CDR1 is SNHLY and CDR2 is FYNNEI. Trimming pared 4 bases from V and 3 bases from J, leaving 7 bases between. The CDR3 DNA is TGTGCCAGCAGTGTCGTCGTCTACGAGCAGTACTTC. Translation gives CASSVVVYEQYF.